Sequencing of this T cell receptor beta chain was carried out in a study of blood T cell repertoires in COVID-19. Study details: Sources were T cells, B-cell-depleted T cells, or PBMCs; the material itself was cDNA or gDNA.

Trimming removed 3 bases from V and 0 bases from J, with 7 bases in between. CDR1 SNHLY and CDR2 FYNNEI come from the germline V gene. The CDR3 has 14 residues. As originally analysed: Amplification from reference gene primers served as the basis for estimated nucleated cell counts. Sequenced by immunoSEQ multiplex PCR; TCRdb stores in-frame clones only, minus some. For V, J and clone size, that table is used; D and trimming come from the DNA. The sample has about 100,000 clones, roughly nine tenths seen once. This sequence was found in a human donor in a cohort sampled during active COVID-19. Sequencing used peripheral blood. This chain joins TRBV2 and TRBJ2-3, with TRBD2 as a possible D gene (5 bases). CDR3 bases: TGTGCCAGCAGTGACCGGACTAGCACAGATACGCAGTATTTT. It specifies CASSDRTSTDTQYF.